Reported below is one T cell receptor (beta chain). No antigen is known for it. The data are from a study of shared clonotypes between healthy human individuals. Overall study results and limits: Deeper or shallower sequencing was expected to change how clonotypes are shared among donors. Non-shared clonotypes had lower generation probabilities than clonotypes shared by all four sorted-subset donors.

TCRdb's copy holds only in-frame clones and misses some; the assay was immunoSEQ multiplex PCR. The table lists just over 2,000,000 clones, 85% to 95% of them singletons. The CDR3 covers 19 residues. Trimming at V came to 4 bases and at J to 0 bases, leaving 15 bases not matched to a gene. CDR1 SGHTA and CDR2 FQGNSA come from the germline V gene. A CD45RA-negative memory subset and a CD45RA+ naive subset were separated from the CD4+ cells. This TCR derives from a young man in good health. This chain connects TRBV7-2 to TRBJ2-7; 10 bases are shared with TRBD2. The specimen sequenced was naive CD4+ T cells sorted from blood. Subset meaning: CD45RA+ positively selected. CDR3 in DNA: TGTGCCAGCAGCTCCGGGACTAGCGTCACCCTACGGTACTCCTACGAGCAGTACTTC. The encoded protein is CASSSGTSVTLRYSYEQYF.